This record concerns one T cell receptor beta chain sequence. This clone was counted a few times. What antigen it recognizes has not been identified. Per-nucleotide qualities are absent, and no much larger clonotype sits a single base away. Each donor gave one peripheral blood draw, roughly 0.12 L on average, collected into heparinised tubes. Using a panel that included CD45RO, CCR7, CD25, CD127, CD95 and CD27, naive, central memory, regulatory and stem cell-like memory CD4+ T cells were sorted on a BD FACSAria II. All sorted populations exceeded 95% purity. PBMCs were isolated immediately by Lymphoprep density gradient centrifugation and stained directly without culture. To minimize batch effects, samples were stained and sorted in pairs, one healthy donor with one patient per experiment. The data derive from a study of beta chain features in type 1 diabetes (dated by TCRdb to between 2017 and 2018). At the level of the whole study: Mean age, gender distribution, total cell number and subset yield did not differ between patients and healthy donors. Whereas all 30 or so donors provided naive and central memory subsets, regulatory and stem cell-like memory subsets were isolated from just 8 patients and roughly 8 healthy donors. A total of about 110 million sorted cells were examined across all samples, and the number of cells per subset was strongly correlated with RNA yield. The study compared TCRB repertoires of sorted circulating CD4+ T cell subsets between recently diagnosed type 1 diabetes patients and matched healthy donors.

Broader findings and caveats from the paper: The naive, central memory and regulatory TCRB repertoires appeared to resemble one another more closely among patients than among healthy donors. HLA sub-analyses involved small numbers of individuals, so any influence of HLA type on TCRB rearrangement remained unresolved. Because cDNA was sequenced instead of genomic DNA, activated cells with high expression could be over-represented, although the groups did not differ in activation or CD3 levels. At VDJ recombination sites, patients with type 1 diabetes made fewer insertions and deleted more nucleotides, a pattern implying thymic rearrangement abnormalities. Type 1 diabetes patients showed a moderate but significant shortening of TCRB CDR3 length in all four CD4+ subsets. PCR might favor shorter templates, but patient and control samples were amplified and corrected together, so any skew would affect both groups equally.

The High Capacity cDNA Reverse Transcription Kit was used to reverse transcribe all of the isolated RNA, meaning that expressed TCRB transcripts were what got sequenced. Deep immunoSEQ sequencing was performed on naive, central memory and regulatory T cell samples, with an average of about 3.6 million total reads per sample. Sorted cells were lysed in RLT buffer and RNA was extracted with DNase-treated RNeasy Micro or Mini kits, depending on cell number. Each cell subset was processed on its own to prevent cross-contamination, while patient and healthy donor samples were processed together. TCRB sequences were amplified from cDNA with the immunoSEQ multiplex PCR, producing 87-bp fragments spanning the CDR3 region. Sequencing of the amplicons was performed on the Illumina HiSeq platform. In the source study's methods: PCR bias was corrected computationally using synthetic template baselines, and reads within Hamming distance 2 were collapsed, with unmergeable singletons discarded. By aligning reads against IMGT, V, D and J genes, CDR3 length, and insertions or deletions at six rearrangement sites were assigned. Within each subset, clonotype counts were normalized to sorted cell number, and only after that were true diversity and Gini coefficients computed with the tcR R package. The overlap coefficient, calculated on TCRB nucleotide sequences, was used to quantify repertoire sharing. Out-of-frame TCRB sequences from naive cells were analyzed to stand in for the pre-selection repertoire. TCRdb's version of the immuneACCESS table is confined to in-frame rearrangements and falls short of the full clone set. An unresolved V gene accounts for under half of the shortfall where checked; the remainder is of unknown origin. Clonal size and the V and J genes are those of that table, whereas D and trimming came from the DNA. The sample table shows 300,000 or so clones, and approximately 14% are seen once. 0.017% of the sample comes from the top ten.

CDR1 MDHEN and CDR2 SYDVKM are derived from the germline V gene. V ends up 3 bases short and J 7 bases short, with an unmatched junction base count of 8. The CDR3 contains 17 residues, cysteine and phenylalanine counted. Left in the record is the CDR3 DNA by itself, 51 bases read in frame from the first base. This clonotype was obtained from a man aged 25-45 years with type 1 diabetes. The sample consisted of naive CD4+ T cells from blood. In the paper's terms, the cell subset or site label means: true naive CD4+ T cells. Recombination connected TRBV28 to TRBJ2-2; TRBD2 aligns with 13 central bases. The DNA reads as follows: TGTGCCAGCAGTTTTGGACTAGCGGGAGCGGTGAGCGGGGAGCTGTTTTTT. Its amino acids are CASSFGLAGAVSGELFF.